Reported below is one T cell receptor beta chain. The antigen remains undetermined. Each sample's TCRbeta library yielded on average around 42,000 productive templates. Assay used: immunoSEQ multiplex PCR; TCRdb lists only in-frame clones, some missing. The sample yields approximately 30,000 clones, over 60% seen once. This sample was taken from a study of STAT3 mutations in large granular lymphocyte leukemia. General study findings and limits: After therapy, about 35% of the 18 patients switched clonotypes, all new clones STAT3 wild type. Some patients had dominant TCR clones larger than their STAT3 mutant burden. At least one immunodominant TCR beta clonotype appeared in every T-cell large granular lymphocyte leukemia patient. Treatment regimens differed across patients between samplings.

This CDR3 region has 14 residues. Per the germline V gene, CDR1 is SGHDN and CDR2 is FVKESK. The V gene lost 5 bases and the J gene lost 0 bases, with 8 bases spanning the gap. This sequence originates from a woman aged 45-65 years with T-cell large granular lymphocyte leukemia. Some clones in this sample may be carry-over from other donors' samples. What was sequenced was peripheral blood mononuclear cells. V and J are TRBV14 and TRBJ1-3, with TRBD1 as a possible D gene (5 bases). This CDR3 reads CASSTTASGNTIYF. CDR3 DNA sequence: TGTGCCAGCAGCACGACAGCCTCTGGAAACACCATATATTTT.